The source of this T cell receptor (beta chain) is a study of shared clonotypes between healthy human individuals (dated by TCRdb to 2018 to 2020). Describing the broader study: A couple of women and a few men aged 18 to 49 years were included in the cohort. For each donor, CD4 naive and CD4 memory were each given three plates, CD8 naive was given two plates, and CD8 memory was given one plate. Blood TCR repertoires of about five healthy adults were deeply sequenced to estimate repertoire size and the extent of clonotype sharing between individuals. To increase sequencing depth and limit assay-specific biases, different laboratories used diverse techniques to prepare libraries and sequence TCR repertoires. Between about 0.94 and 10 billion PBMCs per donor were obtained by leukapheresis.

Using the deep immunoSEQ assay, TCR CDR3 regions were amplified from genomic DNA by multiplex PCR. Extracted genomic DNA from each cell subset was spread evenly across all wells of several immunoSEQ 96-well plates, with each plate serving as a replicate. For sorted subsets, around 200 ng genomic DNA, equal to some 30,000 T cell genomes, was loaded into each replicate PCR. The purified libraries were quantified using a Qubit 3.0 fluorometer, sized with a Bioanalyzer 2100, and then quantified again using the KAPA Library Quantification kit. Each immunoSEQ 96-well plate was sequenced on its own single-read 150-cycle Illumina NextSeq 550 flow cell. Turning to the authors' computational methods: The immunoSEQ output contained only junctional sequences without quality scores, so filtering could not match that applied to full-length reads. To assign V/J genes and CDR3, sequences were annotated using PyIR, a Python wrapper for IgBLAST v1.9, with IMGT germline references. Reads were removed for weak V/J assignments (E-value above 1e-6), missing CDR3, stop codons, out-of-frame junctions, or ambiguous translated residues. V3J clonotypes were defined as sequences sharing the same inferred V gene, J gene, and CDR3 amino acid sequence. The percentage overlap between two repertoires was calculated by dividing the number of shared unique clonotypes by the size of the smaller repertoire. Three approaches were used to assess repertoire richness: RTK rarefaction, the Chao1 estimator, and Recon v2.1 estimates of unobserved clonotypes. Generation probabilities were computed with OLGA for all TCRbeta clonotypes obtained by the gDNA method from four donors. As stored in TCRdb, this immuneACCESS dataset retains in-frame rearrangements with V and J assigned. A fraction of the clones does not appear; measured against another copy, unresolved V genes explain less than half of the discrepancy, and the remainder lacks a known reason. That table furnishes V, J and clone size, whereas the DNA furnished D and trimming. Present in this sample are roughly 500,000 clones, roughly 95% of which were seen just once. The biggest ten clones account for nearly 0.065% of the sample.

The CDR3 contains 13 residues, cysteine and phenylalanine counted. CDR3 DNA is the only sequence kept; it has 39 bases, read in frame from the first base. The germline V gene specifies SGHRS as CDR1 and YFSETQ as CDR2. Germline trimming amounts to 5 bases on V and 8 bases on J, with 9 as the count of junction bases outside the gene matches. The donors were healthy, HIV-negative adults who had no recently reported acute infections or vaccinations. Only Caucasian adults living in Nashville, Tennessee, USA were represented among the donors. CD4+ T cells were enriched by magnetic negative selection; naive cells were then positively selected on CD45RA, and the negative fraction formed the memory subset. Blood was obtained by leukapheresis, after which PBMCs were separated by Ficoll-Histopaque density gradient centrifugation and cryopreserved in liquid nitrogen vapor phase. Analytical flow cytometry was used to check the purity and quantity of every magnetically sorted T cell population. Genomic DNA was isolated from each sorted fraction and quantified by UV absorbance on a Nanodrop 2000c.

With respect to this clone: Its specific antigen is unknown. No quality values exist for individual bases; no much larger clone is one base distant.

Overall results and qualifications from the work: Sampling was restricted to blood, and TCR repertoires in tissues likely differ from the TCR repertoires found in blood. Because the study included only a small number of donors, the genetic and exposure-history diversity represented was limited. Approximately 4.8% of naive CD4, more than 3% of naive CD8, approximately 2.2% of memory CD4, and around 0.4% of memory CD8 clonotypes were shared across several donors. Pairwise subsampling indicated that sequencing depth was expected to affect the degree of clonotype sharing among donors. Larger estimated clonotype richness was generally found for naive subsets than for memory subsets. Higher generation probabilities were observed for clonotypes shared by all four sorted-subset donors than for non-shared clonotypes. Rarefaction of sorted-subset datasets indicated incomplete sequencing despite the large sequencing depth.

Sequencing input: naive CD4+ T cells sorted from blood. This specimen's cell subset or site label, per the study, means: CD45RA+ positively selected. The source of this sequence is a woman in her thirties in good health. The V and J genes are TRBV5-1 and TRBJ1-1; 7 central nucleotides agree with TRBD1. The nucleotide sequence reads as follows: TGCGCCAGCAGTTTGACAGGGCAGGGGGAAGCTTTCTTT. This gives the protein CASSLTGQGEAFF.